These 8 T cell receptor beta chains were all obtained from the same sample, sequenced in a study of early T cells in non-severe SARS-CoV-2 infection. Each CDR3 protein is one row after TCRdb ran MiXCR on the 5' RACE reads. This table has about 22,000 distinct CDR3 sequences, 3.5% to 5% appearing once. Sample: whole blood. Receptor source: an adult who was a healthcare worker with PCR-confirmed SARS-CoV-2 infection or an uninfected control (not recorded which).

This clonotype showed up many times. This chain uses TRBV7-2 with TRBJ2-1; weak D call: TRBD1 (5 bases). CDR3 length equals 11 residues. The germline V gene has CDR1 SGHTA and CDR2 FQGNSA. Deletions cut 3 bases from V and 9 bases from J, with 6 bases between. The CDR3 spells CASSFDSEQFF. The CDR3 DNA reads TGTGCCAGCAGCTTCGACAGTGAGCAGTTCTTC.

A few counts support this clonotype. The chain links TRBV10-3 to TRBJ2-7; 11 bases line up with TRBD2. The CDR3 is 15 residues long. V was pared by 5 bases and J by 2 bases, with 5 bases of the junction left unmatched. CDR1 and CDR2 (germline): ENHRY, SYGVKD. The CDR3 reads CAISLGLADTYEQYF. Here the CDR3 DNA reads TGTGCCATCAGTCTGGGACTAGCGGATACCTACGAGCAGTACTTC.

There are many counts of this clonotype. CDR3 sequence (DNA): TGCGCCAGCAGCCAGTCGGGACAGGGGCCCTACGAGCAGTACTTC. It specifies CASSQSGQGPYEQYF. This rearrangement joins TRBV4-3 to TRBJ2-7; 10 bases are a match to TRBD1. CDR1 is LGHNA and CDR2 is YSLEER in the germline V gene. V lost 3 bases, J lost 2 bases, and 4 bases stayed unmatched. This CDR3 contains 15 residues.

The chain recombines TRBV7-9 with TRBJ1-1; 10 positions match TRBD1. Per germline, CDR1 SEHNR and CDR2 FQNEAQ (reference sequence). V lost 6 bases, J lost 3 bases, and 1 base stayed unmatched. This CDR3 comprises 13 residues. CDR3 nucleotides: TGTGCCAGCAGGGGACAGGGGTACACTGAAGCTTTCTTT. Protein sequence: CASRGQGYTEAFF.

The table lists this clonotype with many counts. This rearrangement joins TRBV7-9 to TRBJ1-1; 8 positions agree with TRBD1. The germline V gene encodes CDR1 SEHNR and CDR2 FQNEAQ (reference sequence). V was clipped by 4 bases and J by 6 bases; unmatched bases: 16. This CDR3 region has 17 residues. The CDR3 protein is CASSSRTGPGLAPEAFF. In DNA, the CDR3 is TGTGCCAGCAGCTCCCGGACAGGGCCGGGACTCGCGCCTGAAGCTTTCTTT.

This clonotype was counted ten times or more. The chain links TRBV11-3 to TRBJ2-7; D is perhaps TRBD1 (6 bases). Germline V gene data show CDR1 as SGHNT and CDR2 as YENEEA. Trimming shortened V by 1 base and J by 0 bases, and 10 bases separated the two germline ends. This CDR3 is 15 amino acids long. CDR3 sequence (DNA): TGTGCCAGCAGCTTAGGGGGGACATACTCCTACGAGCAGTACTTC. It encodes CASSLGGTYSYEQYF.

Many counts were recorded for this clonotype. The rearrangement joins TRBV9 to TRBJ1-2; a possible D gene is TRBD1 (5 bases). V was cut by 0 bases and J by 4 bases, with 13 bases left in between. The CDR3 consists of 15 residues. The V gene's germline CDR1 is SGDLS and CDR2 YYNGEE. The CDR3 loop reads CASSVEGRSSYGYTF. The DNA for the CDR3 is TGTGCCAGCAGCGTAGAGGGGCGGAGCAGCTATGGCTACACCTTC.

This clonotype was detected many times. The chain has TRBV28 and TRBJ2-7, with TRBD1 matching over 7 bases. The CDR3 runs 15 residues. The junction had 8 bases not matched to a gene; V was cut back by 3 bases and J by 3 bases. Germline CDR1 and CDR2: MDHEN and SYDVKM. In nucleotides, the CDR3 is TGTGCCAGCAGTTTCCCGAGACGGGACAGCTACGAGCAGTACTTC. Translating it yields CASSFPRRDSYEQYF.